The source of this TCR beta chain is a study of control samples from healthy donors and cancer patients. This CDR3 is 13 amino acids long. Germline V gene sequence: CDR1 SQVTM, CDR2 ANQGSEA. V dropped 3 bases and J dropped 4; count of bases not matched to a gene: 5. This clone has only one observation. Profiling relied on immunoSEQ multiplex PCR, and the TCRdb table lists in-frame clones only, not all of them. The data hold about 65,000 clones, with about nine tenths observed a single time. The J gene is TRBJ1-2, the V gene TRBV29-1, with 7 positions matching TRBD1. Sequencing was done on a sample of PBMCs. This TCR derives from a woman in her fifties or sixties with colorectal cancer. The CDR3 region is CSVEGTESYGYTF. The CDR3 bases are TGCAGCGTTGAGGGGACAGAGTCCTATGGCTACACCTTC.